The 20 T cell receptor beta chains presented below share a single source sample, sequenced in a study of blood T cell repertoires in COVID-19. Assay used: immunoSEQ multiplex PCR; TCRdb lists only in-frame clones, some missing. This sample has approximately 300,000 clones, with about 85% found just once. The material sequenced was peripheral blood. All receptors derive from a woman aged 45-59 years with active or convalescent COVID-19.

This clone has more than one count but fewer than ten. The genes are TRBV5-8 and TRBJ2-3, with 9 bases identical to TRBD2. There are 15 residues in the CDR3. J lost 0 bases, V lost 7 bases, and 6 bases had no gene match. Germline CDR1 and CDR2: SGHTS and YDEGEE. This CDR3 reads CASLSGRTSTDTQYF. The CDR3 DNA is TGTGCCAGCCTTAGCGGGAGAACTAGCACAGATACGCAGTATTTT.

V is TRBV4-1 and J is TRBJ1-1; D not resolved. The germline gives CDR1 MGHRA, CDR2 YSYEKL. CDR3 size: 15 residues. V shed 4 bases and J shed 5 bases, with 17 bases lying between them. CDR3 loop: CASSRPVLSQTEAFF. The CDR3 nucleotides read TGCGCCAGCAGCCGACCAGTCCTGTCACAGACTGAAGCTTTCTTT.

J is TRBJ2-1 and V is TRBV6-5, with D perhaps matching TRBD2 (5 bases). V was trimmed by 6 bases and J by 0 bases, leaving 12 bases between them. Germline assignment: CDR1 MNHEY and CDR2 SVGAGI. This CDR3 contains 15 residues. The CDR3 DNA follows: TGTGCCAGCAGCACCCGGGGAAGCTCCTACAATGAGCAGTTCTTC. Amino acid sequence: CASSTRGSSYNEQFF.

This clone came up a few times. The V gene is TRBV7-8, the J gene TRBJ1-2, with D unclear. V was trimmed by 1 base and J by 6 bases, leaving 3 bases between them. CDR1 SGHVS and CDR2 FQNEAQ come from the germline V gene. This CDR3 region has 11 residues. The CDR3 is CASSLVDGYTF. The CDR3 DNA follows: TGTGCCAGCAGCTTAGTAGATGGCTACACCTTC.

The chain couples TRBV10-2 to TRBJ1-4; D not certain. Germline values: CDR1 WSHSY, CDR2 SAAADI. This CDR3 region has 18 residues. The V and J ends lost 9 bases and 8 bases respectively, with 31 bases between them. The CDR3 DNA is TGCGCCAGGCGGGAAAGATTGTTTCATAGGTCCCCGGGGGAAAAACTGTTTTTT. Its translation is CARRERLFHRSPGEKLFF.

This clone was counted between two and nine times. This sample includes further DNA sequences coding for the same CDR3. This chain joins TRBV3-1 (or the pseudogene TRBV3-2) and TRBJ2-2, with D hard to call. The CDR3 consists of 13 residues. V was shortened by 1 base and J by 6 bases, with 6 bases between the two germline ends. The germline CDR1 and CDR2 sequences are LGHDT and YNNKEL (reference sequence). Here the CDR3 reads CASSQGGPGELFF. The DNA of the CDR3 is TGTGCCAGCAGCCAAGGAGGCCCCGGGGAGCTGTTTTTT.

This chain connects TRBV12-3 or TRBV12-4 to TRBJ1-6; 7 positions match TRBD1. There are 13 residues in the CDR3. J was trimmed by 8 bases and V by 3 bases; bases with no gene match: 1. CDR3 residues: CASSFTGDSPLHF. In DNA, the CDR3 is TGTGCCAGCAGTTTTACAGGGGATTCACCCCTCCACTTT.

The chain employs TRBV2 and TRBJ2-1, with TRBD2 matching over 15 bases. The CDR3 extends over 18 amino acids. CDR1 is SNHLY, CDR2 FYNNEI, per germline. Germline trimming cut 8 bases from V and 1 base from J; bases unmatched to any gene: 9. CDR3 loop: CASSLGLAGGFSYNEQFF. CDR3 DNA: TGTGCCAGCTCCCTCGGACTAGCGGGAGGGTTTTCCTACAATGAGCAGTTCTTC.

The V gene is TRBV6-1, the J gene TRBJ2-5; 7 bases match TRBD2. J lost 6 bases, V lost 3 bases, and 16 bases had no gene match. In germline, CDR1 is MNHNS, CDR2 SASEGT. The CDR3 contains 17 residues. This chain's CDR3 is CASSDPIQRLATKTQYF. CDR3 sequence (DNA): TGTGCCAGCAGTGATCCCATCCAGAGACTAGCAACAAAGACCCAGTACTTC.

This clone appeared a single time. Sequence at one end of the junction differs from germline and may be a read error. The CDR3 DNA reads as TGCGCCAGCAGCGAAGAACTAGCGCCACCCACCTACGAGCAGTACTTC. It translates to CASSEELAPPTYEQYF. V is TRBV4-1 and J is TRBJ2-7, with TRBD2 identical over 7 bases. Germline CDR1 is MGHRA and CDR2 is YSYEKL. The CDR3 sequence is 16 residues long.

Points on this clone: This same CDR3 is encoded by further DNA sequences in the sample. The chain joins TRBV29-1 to TRBJ1-6; D is perhaps TRBD1 (6 bases). The CDR3 consists of 15 residues. Trimming removed 8 bases from V and 0 bases from J, with 14 bases in between. Germline assignment: CDR1 SQVTM and CDR2 ANQGSEA. CDR3 nucleotide sequence: TGCAGCATAATGACAGGAAGCTCCTATAATTCACCCCTCCACTTT. It specifies CSIMTGSSYNSPLHF.

J is TRBJ1-2 and V is TRBV6-5, with D possibly matching TRBD1 (5 bases). The CDR3 is 13 amino acids. The V end lost 6 bases, the J end lost 3 bases, and 11 bases lay between the germline ends. Per germline, CDR1 MNHEY and CDR2 SVGAGI. In nucleotides, the CDR3 is TGTGCCAGCAGGCAGGGCTCTGACTATGGCTACACCTTC. Translating gives CASRQGSDYGYTF.

The CDR3 is CASGGTGPNQPQHF. The CDR3 coding sequence is TGTGCCAGCGGCGGGACAGGGCCGAATCAGCCCCAGCATTTT. The chain uses TRBV2 and TRBJ1-5; 9 bases are a match to TRBD1. V gave up 8 bases and J gave up 4 bases; unmatched junction bases: 6. This CDR3 comprises 14 residues. Germline CDR1 and CDR2: SNHLY and FYNNEI.

The V and J genes are TRBV11-2 and TRBJ2-1, with D tentatively TRBD2 (5 bases). V lost 3 bases and J 9 bases, leaving 18 bases between the germline ends. The CDR3 consists of 15 residues. Germline CDR1 reads SGHAT; CDR2 reads FQNNGV. The CDR3 is CASSLAGKISGEQFF. Here the CDR3 DNA reads TGTGCCAGCAGCTTGGCGGGTAAAATTTCGGGTGAGCAGTTCTTC. Supplemented by reference TRBV11-2 and TRBJ2-1, the full variable domain reads EAGVAQSPRYKIIEKRQSVAFWCNPISGHATLYWYQQILGQGPKLLIQFQNNGVVDDSQLPKDRFSAERLKGVDSTLKIQPAKLEDSAVYLCASSLAGKISGEQFFGPGTRLTVL.

The rearrangement links TRBV6-6 to TRBJ1-6; a weak D match, TRBD1 (5 bases). Deletions cut 2 bases from V and 3 bases from J, with 11 bases between. Germline CDR1 reads MNHNY; CDR2 reads SVGAGI (reference sequence). The CDR3 length is 16 residues. The CDR3 protein is CASSYRQKIYNSPLHF. The CDR3 DNA sequence: TGTGCCAGCAGTTACCGACAGAAGATCTATAATTCACCCCTCCACTTT.

This clone was counted a few times. This chain's CDR3 is CASSTIPGSEGTQYF. The CDR3 bases are TGCGCCAGCAGCACTATCCCCGGGTCCGAAGGGACCCAGTACTTC. The V call is TRBV5-1, the J call TRBJ2-5; D is uncertain. V was pared by 4 bases and J by 7 bases, with 20 bases between. CDR1 and CDR2 from the germline V gene are SGHRS and YFSETQ. The CDR3 length is 15 residues.

The chain links TRBV3-1 (or the pseudogene TRBV3-2) to TRBJ2-5, with TRBD2 matching 11 bases. Trimming at V came to 1 base and at J to 6 bases, leaving 1 base not matched to a gene. Germline CDR1 is LGHDT and CDR2 is YNNKEL (reference sequence). The CDR3 totals 14 residues. In DNA, the CDR3 is TGTGCCAGCAGCCAAGGACTAGCGGGACAGACCCAGTACTTC. Protein: CASSQGLAGQTQYF.

V usage is TRBV6-1 and J usage is TRBJ2-1; unclear D gene. The CDR3 contains 13 residues. Germline V gene sequence: CDR1 MNHNS, CDR2 SASEGT. V shed 2 bases and J shed 6 bases, with 8 bases lying between them. The CDR3 DNA is TGTGCCAGCAGTGAACAGGCACGCAATGAGCAGTTCTTC. This translates into CASSEQARNEQFF.

The chain couples TRBV7-9 to TRBJ2-7; 12 bases agree with TRBD2. This CDR3 has 16 residues. V lost 2 bases and J lost 2; bases outside the gene matches: 4. Germline values: CDR1 SEHNR, CDR2 FQNEAQ (reference sequence). The CDR3 reads CASSLLTSGRPYEQYF. CDR3 DNA sequence: TGTGCCAGCAGCTTATTAACTAGCGGGAGGCCCTACGAGCAGTACTTC.

This sequence joins TRBV7-2 and TRBJ2-1; D unresolved. This CDR3 is 15 amino acids long. Germline assignment: CDR1 SGHTA and CDR2 FQGNSA. Trimming removed 4 bases from V and 0 bases from J, with 10 bases in between. The CDR3 nucleotides are TGTGCCAGCAGCTCGACTGGAAGCTCCTACAATGAGCAGTTCTTC. Translation: CASSSTGSSYNEQFF.